What follows is one TCR beta chain and its context. These data come from a study of cytomegalovirus exposure and HLA in healthy donors. Vbeta (60) and Jbeta (13) primers were used in the PCR. The method was immunoSEQ multiplex PCR; TCRdb's version includes in-frame clones alone and lacks a portion of them. Altogether fewer than 200,000 clones are present, about 70% being singletons, with the ten largest covering less than 2%. The ends lost 3 bases at V and 3 bases at J; junction bases unmatched: 13. CDR1 SGHRS and CDR2 YFSETQ come from the germline V gene. CDR3 length: 17 residues. The genes are TRBV5-1 and TRBJ2-3; 7 nucleotides agree with TRBD1. The TCR sequence derives from a woman younger than 45 in good health and CMV-seronegative. The specimen sequenced was PBMCs. Here the CDR3 reads CASSSARQGLGTDTQYF. DNA for the CDR3: TGCGCCAGCAGCTCGGCCCGACAGGGTTTGGGAACAGATACGCAGTATTTT.